The following is a TCR beta chain sequence with its context. This clone appeared a single time. No antigen is known for it. No clone much larger than this one lies a single base away; base qualities are absent. The CDR3 measures 17 amino acids from cysteine to phenylalanine. Only the CDR3 region is kept as DNA, spanning 51 bases read in frame from base 1. CDR1 LGHNA and CDR2 YSLEER are derived from the germline V gene. A distance of 21 bases separates the germline ends of V and J, which lose 0 bases and 10 bases respectively. TCRbeta CDR3 regions were amplified from genomic DNA using the immunoSEQ Assay, a bias-controlled multiplex PCR. Per the original workflow: The number of nucleated cells in each sample was estimated by amplification of reference gene primers within the assay. To quantify the absolute abundance of each unique TCRbeta CDR3 rearrangement, sequence reads were collapsed and filtered. For each sample, productive Simpson clonality was calculated as the square root of Simpson's diversity index across productive rearrangements. The clones in this table, taken by TCRdb from immuneACCESS, are in-frame only. Not every clone is retained; where verified, under half of the shortfall comes from an unresolved V gene, and the cause of the rest is unknown. The V and J calls and the clone size are those of that table, but D and trimming were determined from the DNA. Present in this sample are a few hundred thousand clones, 88% of which were seen just once. Jointly, the top ten make up 0.99% of the sample.

The entry originates in a study of blood T cell repertoires in COVID-19 (dated by TCRdb to 2019 to 2021). Concerning the study at large: Samples from collaborators originated in the United States, Italy and Spain and spanned both the acute and convalescent phases of COVID-19. The dataset comprised deeply sampled blood TCRbeta repertoires from subjects exposed to, actively infected with, or recovered from COVID-19. Where available, HLA class I and class II types were obtained from metadata supplied by the sample provider rather than from assay-based typing. The repertoires were released in a freely available public database intended as a resource for research on the immune response to SARS-CoV-2. The material from the prospective study consisted of cDNA or gDNA derived from T cells, B-cell-depleted T cells, or PBMCs. Sample metadata almost always included a de-identified subject ID, COVID-19 status, age in years and sex. Samples were obtained from the ongoing ImmuneRACE study (first 160 participants) and from some 1,200 subjects provided by 6 global collaborators. The paper's findings and limits, for the study overall: The amount of clinical and demographic metadata varied by source and participant and was provided uncurated.

A second Seattle source provided samples from volunteer blood donors who had recovered from COVID-19. Collaborating institutions collected whole blood in K2EDTA tubes following their own protocols. For TCRbeta analysis, collaborator samples were shipped as frozen whole blood, as isolated PBMCs, or as DNA extracted from either sample type. The clonotype was recovered from a woman between 40 and 55 years old who had recovered from COVID-19. Recombination connected TRBV4-3 to TRBJ1-4; TRBD1 is possibly the D segment (6 matching bases). The sample was peripheral blood. The CDR3 protein sequence reads: CASSQDGGPGHIGKLFF. The bases are TGCGCCAGCAGCCAAGATGGGGGACCGGGACACATTGGAAAACTGTTTTTT.